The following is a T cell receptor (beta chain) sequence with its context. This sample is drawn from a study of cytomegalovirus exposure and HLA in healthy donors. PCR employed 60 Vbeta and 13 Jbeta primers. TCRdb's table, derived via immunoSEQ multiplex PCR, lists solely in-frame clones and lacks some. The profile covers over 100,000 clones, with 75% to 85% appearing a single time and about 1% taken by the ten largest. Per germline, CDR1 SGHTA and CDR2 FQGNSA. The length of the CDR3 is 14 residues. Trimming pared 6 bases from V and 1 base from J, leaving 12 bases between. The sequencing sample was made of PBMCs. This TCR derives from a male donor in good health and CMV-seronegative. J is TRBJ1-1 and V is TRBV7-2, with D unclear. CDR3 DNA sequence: TGTGCCAGCAGGTTGACGGAGAGGAACACTGAAGCTTTCTTT. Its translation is CASRLTERNTEAFF.